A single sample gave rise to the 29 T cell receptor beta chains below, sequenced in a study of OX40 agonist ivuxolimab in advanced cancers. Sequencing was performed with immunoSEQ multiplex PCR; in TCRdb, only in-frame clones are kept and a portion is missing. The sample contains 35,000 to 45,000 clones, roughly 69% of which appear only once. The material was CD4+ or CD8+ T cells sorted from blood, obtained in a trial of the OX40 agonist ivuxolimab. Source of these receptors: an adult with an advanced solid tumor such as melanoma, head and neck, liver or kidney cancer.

Written as DNA, the CDR3 is TGTGCCAGCAGCTTGTTCGCGGGGGAGGGTGATACGCAGTATTTT. This sequence encodes CASSLFAGEGDTQYF. V and J are TRBV11-2 and TRBJ2-3, with 7 positions matching TRBD2. Looked up from germline, CDR1 is SGHAT and CDR2 is FQNNGV. Losses at the gene ends were 3 bases for V and 6 bases for J; bases not matched to a gene: 9. This CDR3 spans 15 amino acids.

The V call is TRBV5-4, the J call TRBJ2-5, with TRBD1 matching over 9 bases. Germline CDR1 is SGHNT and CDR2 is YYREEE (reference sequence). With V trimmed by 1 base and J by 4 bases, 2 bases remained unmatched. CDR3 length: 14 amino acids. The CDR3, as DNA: TGTGCCAGCAGCTTGTGGGACAGGGCAGAGACCCAGTACTTC. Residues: CASSLWDRAETQYF.

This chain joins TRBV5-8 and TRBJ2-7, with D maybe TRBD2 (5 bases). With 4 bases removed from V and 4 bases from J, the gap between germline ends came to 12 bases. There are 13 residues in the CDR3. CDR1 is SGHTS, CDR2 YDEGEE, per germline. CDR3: CASSPGGSYEQYF. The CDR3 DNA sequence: TGTGCCAGCAGCCCCGGAGGATCTTACGAGCAGTACTTC.

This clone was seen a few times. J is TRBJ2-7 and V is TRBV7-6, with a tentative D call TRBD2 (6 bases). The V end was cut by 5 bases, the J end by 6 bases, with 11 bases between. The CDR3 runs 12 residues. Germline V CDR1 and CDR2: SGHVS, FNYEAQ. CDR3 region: CASSDGGSEQYF. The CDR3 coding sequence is TGTGCCAGCAGCGACGGGGGTTCCGAGCAGTACTTC. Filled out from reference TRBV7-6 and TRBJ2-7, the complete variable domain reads GAGVSQSPRYKVTKRGQDVALRCDPISGHVSLYWYRQALGQGPEFLTYFNYEAQQDKSGLPNDRFSAERPEGSISTLTIQRTEQRDSAMYRCASSDGGSEQYFGPGTRLTVT.

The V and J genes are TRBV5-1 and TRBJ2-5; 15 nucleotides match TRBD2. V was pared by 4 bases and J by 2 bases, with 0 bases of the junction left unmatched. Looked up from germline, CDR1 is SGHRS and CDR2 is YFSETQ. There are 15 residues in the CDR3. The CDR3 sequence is CASSGTSGGQETQYF. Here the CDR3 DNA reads TGCGCCAGCAGCGGGACTAGCGGGGGGCAAGAGACCCAGTACTTC.

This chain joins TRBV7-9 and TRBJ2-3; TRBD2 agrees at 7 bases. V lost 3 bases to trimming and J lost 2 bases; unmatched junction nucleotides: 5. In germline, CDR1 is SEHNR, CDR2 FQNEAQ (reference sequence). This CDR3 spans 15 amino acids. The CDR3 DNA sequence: TGTGCCAGCAGCTTCGGGCGGGGGAACACAGATACGCAGTATTTT. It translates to CASSFGRGNTDTQYF.

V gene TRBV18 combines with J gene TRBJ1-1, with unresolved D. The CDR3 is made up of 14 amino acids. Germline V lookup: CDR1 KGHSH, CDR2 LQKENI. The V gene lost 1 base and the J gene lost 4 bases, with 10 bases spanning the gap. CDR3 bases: TGTGCCAGCTCACCACAGCAGGAGACCACTGAAGCTTTCTTT. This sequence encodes CASSPQQETTEAFF.

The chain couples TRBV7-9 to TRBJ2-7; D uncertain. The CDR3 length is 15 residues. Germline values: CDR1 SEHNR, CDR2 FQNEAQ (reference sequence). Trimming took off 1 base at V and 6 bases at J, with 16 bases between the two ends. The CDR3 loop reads CASSLETGGQPEQYV. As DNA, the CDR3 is TGTGCCAGCAGCTTAGAAACTGGCGGCCAACCCGAGCAGTACGTC.

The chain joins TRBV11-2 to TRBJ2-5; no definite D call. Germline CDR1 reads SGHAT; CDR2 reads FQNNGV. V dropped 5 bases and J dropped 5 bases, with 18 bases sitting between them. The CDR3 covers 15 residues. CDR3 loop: CASSQASMALETQYF. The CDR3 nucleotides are TGTGCCAGCAGCCAGGCCTCCATGGCCCTGGAGACCCAGTACTTC.

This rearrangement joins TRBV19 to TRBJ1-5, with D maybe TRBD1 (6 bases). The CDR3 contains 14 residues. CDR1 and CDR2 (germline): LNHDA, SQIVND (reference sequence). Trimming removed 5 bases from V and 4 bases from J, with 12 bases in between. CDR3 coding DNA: TGTGCCAGTAGTGCCCAGGGGACTAATCAGCCCCAGCATTTT. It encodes CASSAQGTNQPQHF.

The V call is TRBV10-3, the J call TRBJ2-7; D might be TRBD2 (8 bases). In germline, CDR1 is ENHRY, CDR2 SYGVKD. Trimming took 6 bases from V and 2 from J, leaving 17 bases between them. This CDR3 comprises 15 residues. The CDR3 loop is CAISPREGQPYEQYF. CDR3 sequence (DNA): TGTGCCATCAGCCCCCGGGAGGGACAGCCCTACGAGCAGTACTTC.

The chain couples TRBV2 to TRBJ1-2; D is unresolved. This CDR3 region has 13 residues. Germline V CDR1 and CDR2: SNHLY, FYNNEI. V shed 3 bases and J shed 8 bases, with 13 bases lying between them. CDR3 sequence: CASSEAAGVGYTF. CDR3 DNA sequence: TGTGCCAGCAGTGAGGCAGCCGGGGTCGGCTACACCTTC.

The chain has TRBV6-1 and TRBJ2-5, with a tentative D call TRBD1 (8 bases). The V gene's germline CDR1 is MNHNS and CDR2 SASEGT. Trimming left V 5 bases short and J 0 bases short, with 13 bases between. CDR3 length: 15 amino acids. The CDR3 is CASSTGGGYQETQYF. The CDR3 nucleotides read TGTGCCAGCAGTACAGGGGGGGGGTACCAAGAGACCCAGTACTTC.

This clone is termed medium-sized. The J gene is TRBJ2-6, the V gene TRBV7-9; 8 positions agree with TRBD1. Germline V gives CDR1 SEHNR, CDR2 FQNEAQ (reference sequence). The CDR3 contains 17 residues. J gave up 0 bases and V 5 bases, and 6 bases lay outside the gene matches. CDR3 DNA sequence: TGTGCCAGCAGCGCCGGACAGGGTGGCTCTGGGGCCAACGTCCTGACTTTC. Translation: CASSAGQGGSGANVLTF.

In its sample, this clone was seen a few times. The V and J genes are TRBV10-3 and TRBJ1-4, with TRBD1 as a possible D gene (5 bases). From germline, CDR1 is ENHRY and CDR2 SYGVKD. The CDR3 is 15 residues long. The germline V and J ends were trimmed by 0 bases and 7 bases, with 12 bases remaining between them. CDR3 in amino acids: CAISESGEGSEKLFF. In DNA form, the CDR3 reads TGTGCCATCAGTGAGTCGGGGGAGGGTAGTGAAAAACTGTTTTTT.

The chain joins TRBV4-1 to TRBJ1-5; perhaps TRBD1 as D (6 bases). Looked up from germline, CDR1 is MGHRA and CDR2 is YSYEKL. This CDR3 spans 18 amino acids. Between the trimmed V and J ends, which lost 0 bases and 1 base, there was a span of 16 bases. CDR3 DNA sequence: TGCGCCAGCAGCCAAGACGGATTCCCGGGACAAAGCAATCAGCCCCAGCATTTT. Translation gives CASSQDGFPGQSNQPQHF.

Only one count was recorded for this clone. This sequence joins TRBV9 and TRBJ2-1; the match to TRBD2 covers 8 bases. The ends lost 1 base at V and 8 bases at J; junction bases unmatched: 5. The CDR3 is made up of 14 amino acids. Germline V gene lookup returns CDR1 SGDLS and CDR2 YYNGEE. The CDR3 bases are TGTGCCAGCAGCGTACCGGGGGGGCGAGATGAGCAGTTCTTC. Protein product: CASSVPGGRDEQFF. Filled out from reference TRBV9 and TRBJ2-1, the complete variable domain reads DSGVTQTPKHLITATGQRVTLRCSPRSGDLSVYWYQQSLDQGLQFLIQYYNGEERAKGNILERFSAQQFPDLHSELNLSSLELGDSALYFCASSVPGGRDEQFFGPGTRLTVL.

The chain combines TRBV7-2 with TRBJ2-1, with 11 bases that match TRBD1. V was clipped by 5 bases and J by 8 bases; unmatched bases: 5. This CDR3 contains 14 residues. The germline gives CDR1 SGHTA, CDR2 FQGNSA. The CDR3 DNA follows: TGTGCCAGCAGCCGGACAGGGGGCCTGGATGAGCAGTTCTTC. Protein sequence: CASSRTGGLDEQFF. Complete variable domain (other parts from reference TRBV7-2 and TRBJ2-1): GAGVSQSPSNKVTEKGKDVELRCDPISGHTALYWYRQSLGQGLEFLIYFQGNSAPDKSGLPSDRFSAERTGGSVSTLTIQRTQQEDSAVYLCASSRTGGLDEQFFGPGTRLTVL.

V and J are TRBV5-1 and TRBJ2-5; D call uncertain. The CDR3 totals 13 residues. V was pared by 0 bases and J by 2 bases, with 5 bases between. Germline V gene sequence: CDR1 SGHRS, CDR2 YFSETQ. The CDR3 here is CASSLDYQETQYF. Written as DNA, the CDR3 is TGCGCCAGCAGCTTGGACTATCAAGAGACCCAGTACTTC.

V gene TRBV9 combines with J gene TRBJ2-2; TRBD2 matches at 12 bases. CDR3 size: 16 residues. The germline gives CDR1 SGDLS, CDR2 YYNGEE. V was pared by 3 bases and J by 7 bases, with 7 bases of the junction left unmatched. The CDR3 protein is CASSASGGAAGGELFF. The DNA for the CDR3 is TGTGCCAGCAGCGCTAGCGGGGGGGCCGCGGGCGGGGAGCTGTTTTTT. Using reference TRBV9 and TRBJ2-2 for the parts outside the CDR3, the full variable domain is DSGVTQTPKHLITATGQRVTLRCSPRSGDLSVYWYQQSLDQGLQFLIQYYNGEERAKGNILERFSAQQFPDLHSELNLSSLELGDSALYFCASSASGGAAGGELFFGEGSRLTVL.

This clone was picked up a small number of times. CDR3 bases: TGTGCCTGGAGTAGGCAGGGGGCCACACCCCTCCACTTT. As protein: CAWSRQGATPLHF. The chain uses TRBV30 and TRBJ1-6, with 8 bases matching TRBD1. CDR3 length: 13 residues. Germline loops: CDR1 GTSNPN, CDR2 SVGIG (reference sequence). V lost 2 bases and J lost 11; bases outside the gene matches: 5.

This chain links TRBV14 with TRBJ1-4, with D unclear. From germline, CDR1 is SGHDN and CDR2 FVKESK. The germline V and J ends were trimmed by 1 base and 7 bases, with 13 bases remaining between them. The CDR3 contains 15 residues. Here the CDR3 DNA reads TGTGCCAGCAGCCAAGGCCTCGGACGGATTGAAAAACTGTTTTTT. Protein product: CASSQGLGRIEKLFF.

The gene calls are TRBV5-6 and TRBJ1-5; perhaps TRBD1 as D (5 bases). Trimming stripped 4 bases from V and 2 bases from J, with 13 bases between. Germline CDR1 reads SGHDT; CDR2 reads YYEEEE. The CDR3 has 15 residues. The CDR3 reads CASSAQGMGNQPQHF. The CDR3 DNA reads TGTGCCAGCAGCGCCCAGGGTATGGGCAATCAGCCCCAGCATTTT.

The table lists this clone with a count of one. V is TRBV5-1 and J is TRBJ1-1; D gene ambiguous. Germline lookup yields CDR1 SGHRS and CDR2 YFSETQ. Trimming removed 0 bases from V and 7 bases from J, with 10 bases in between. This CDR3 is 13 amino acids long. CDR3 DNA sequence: TGCGCCAGCAGCTTGGAATCGGGGTATGAAGCTTTCTTT. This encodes CASSLESGYEAFF.

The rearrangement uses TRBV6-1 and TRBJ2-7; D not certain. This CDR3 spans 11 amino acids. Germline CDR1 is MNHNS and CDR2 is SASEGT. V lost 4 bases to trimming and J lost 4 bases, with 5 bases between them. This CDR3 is CASSGFYEQYV. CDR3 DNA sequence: TGTGCCAGCAGTGGGTTTTACGAGCAGTACGTC.

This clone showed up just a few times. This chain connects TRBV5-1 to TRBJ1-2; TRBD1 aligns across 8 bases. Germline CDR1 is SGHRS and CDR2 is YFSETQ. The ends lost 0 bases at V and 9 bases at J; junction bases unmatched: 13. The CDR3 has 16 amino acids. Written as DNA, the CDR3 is TGCGCCAGCAGCTTGGCCGACGCCGGGACAGGCGATCGCTACACCTTC. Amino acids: CASSLADAGTGDRYTF.

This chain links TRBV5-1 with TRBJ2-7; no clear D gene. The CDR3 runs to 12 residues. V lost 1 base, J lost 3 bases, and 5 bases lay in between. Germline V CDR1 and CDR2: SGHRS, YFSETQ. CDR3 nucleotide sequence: TGCGCCAGCAGCTTGTTCAGCTACGAGCAGTACTTC. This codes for CASSLFSYEQYF.

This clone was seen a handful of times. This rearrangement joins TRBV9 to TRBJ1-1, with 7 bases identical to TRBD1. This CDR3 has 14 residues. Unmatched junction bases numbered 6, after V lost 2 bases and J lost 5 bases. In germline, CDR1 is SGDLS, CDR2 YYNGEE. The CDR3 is CASSVRTGATEAFF. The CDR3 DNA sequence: TGTGCCAGCAGCGTTAGAACAGGGGCTACTGAAGCTTTCTTT.

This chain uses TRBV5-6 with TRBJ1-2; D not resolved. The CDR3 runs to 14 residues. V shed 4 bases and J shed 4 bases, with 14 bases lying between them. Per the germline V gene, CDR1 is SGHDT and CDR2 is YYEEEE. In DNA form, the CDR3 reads TGTGCCAGCAGCCCCCTCCAGAACCCCTATGGCTACACCTTC. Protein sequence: CASSPLQNPYGYTF.